The 21 T cell receptor beta chains listed next were all sequenced from one sample in a study of monozygotic twins with inflammatory bowel disease. TCRdb reprocessed the 5' RACE reads and stores each CDR3 protein as one record, lacking DNA. Its listing shows about 210,000 distinct CDR3 sequences. The sample comprised blood. The source is a human donor with ulcerative colitis or Crohn's disease, or a healthy co-twin of an affected twin (not recorded which).

The chain couples TRBV7-8 to TRBJ2-5; the TRBD1 assignment by TCRdb is unverifiable without DNA. Germline V CDR1 and CDR2: SGHVS, FQNEAQ. CDR3 length: 13 amino acids. CDR3 sequence reads: CASSLGHQETQYF.

The chain carries TRBV5-1 and TRBJ1-1. The length of the CDR3 is 14 residues. Germline-derived CDR1 and CDR2 are SGHRS and YFSETQ. This CDR3 is CASSFGPEGTEAFF.

This chain joins TRBV7-2 and TRBJ2-1; TCRdb's D call of TRBD2 is untestable without DNA. The CDR3 covers 14 residues. Germline CDR1 is SGHTA and CDR2 is FQGNSA. The CDR3 protein is CASSLGSSGGEQFF.

The chain has TRBV28 and TRBJ1-1; TCRdb's D call, TRBD1, is unchecked because there is no DNA. The CDR3 has 16 residues. Germline CDR1 reads MDHEN; CDR2 reads SYDVKM. The CDR3 is CASSPPRTREGVGAFF.

J is TRBJ2-1 and V is TRBV6-1; absent DNA, TCRdb's TRBD1 call cannot be checked. CDR1 is MNHNS and CDR2 is SASEGT in the germline V gene. The length of the CDR3 is 14 residues. CDR3 loop: CASRSGWDNNEQFF.

This chain uses TRBV7-9 with TRBJ2-2; TCRdb selects TRBD2, and the lack of DNA leaves this call unchecked. CDR1 SEHNR and CDR2 FQNEAQ come from the germline V gene (reference sequence). CDR3 length: 16 amino acids. This CDR3 is CASSSLGGGGTGELFF.

The chain employs TRBV7-8 and TRBJ1-2. CDR3 length equals 11 residues. Germline loops: CDR1 SGHVS, CDR2 FQNEAQ. The CDR3 loop is CASSSDYGYTF.

The CDR3 loop reads CASSDAAAWGDDYGYTF. V gene TRBV2 combines with J gene TRBJ1-2; TCRdb gives TRBD1 as the D gene, but with no DNA this cannot be confirmed. The CDR3 is made up of 17 amino acids. From germline, CDR1 is SNHLY and CDR2 FYNNEI.

The chain has TRBV20-1 and TRBJ2-7; TCRdb reports TRBD1, a call that lacks DNA to check it against. Germline V gives CDR1 DFQATT, CDR2 SNEGSKA (reference sequence). The CDR3 spans 13 residues. Here the CDR3 reads CSAGRQGAYEQYF.

The CDR3 loop reads CASSTALNEKLFF. V gene TRBV12-3 or TRBV12-4 combines with J gene TRBJ1-4; TCRdb's D gene call, TRBD1, goes unchecked for lack of DNA. The CDR3 is 13 residues long.

The chain recombines TRBV5-1 with TRBJ1-4; the TRBD1 assignment by TCRdb is unverifiable without DNA. CDR3 length equals 15 residues. CDR1 and CDR2 from the germline V gene are SGHRS and YFSETQ. CDR3 residues: CASSQAAGTNEKLFF.

The chain joins TRBV12-3 or TRBV12-4 to TRBJ2-5; TCRdb designates TRBD1, a call that cannot be tested without DNA. The CDR3 is 13 amino acids. The CDR3: CASSPDRVRTQYF.

The V gene is TRBV12-3 or TRBV12-4, the J gene TRBJ2-5; TCRdb lists TRBD2, though no DNA is available to test this call. The CDR3 is 16 amino acids. Here the CDR3 reads CASSLNPGLGVGTQYF.

The chain is built from TRBV7-8 and TRBJ2-4; TCRdb's assignment of TRBD1 cannot be checked, as there is no DNA. This CDR3 has 17 residues. Germline CDR1 reads SGHVS; CDR2 reads FQNEAQ. This CDR3 reads CASSSLGTGGSQNIQYF.

This sequence joins TRBV6-5 and TRBJ1-2; TCRdb returns TRBD1, unconfirmable since there is no DNA. Germline CDR1 is MNHEY and CDR2 is SVGAGI. The CDR3 has 15 residues. CDR3 sequence reads: CASSYSAGPNYGYTF.

The chain is built from TRBV11-2 and TRBJ2-1; TCRdb's D gene call, TRBD2, goes unchecked for lack of DNA. Germline V CDR1 and CDR2: SGHAT, FQNNGV. The CDR3 contains 19 residues. The CDR3 spells CASSSPWVGLAVSYNEQFF.

The chain carries TRBV5-1 and TRBJ1-5; TCRdb calls TRBD1, which cannot be checked without DNA. CDR3 size: 16 residues. Germline CDR1 reads SGHRS; CDR2 reads YFSETQ. The CDR3 loop is CASSLFPGQNNQPQHF.

The chain employs TRBV7-9 and TRBJ2-1; the D call of TRBD1 rests on TCRdb alone, since no DNA is present to check it. Germline V lookup: CDR1 SEHNR, CDR2 FQNEAQ (reference sequence). The CDR3 totals 15 residues. CDR3 sequence reads: CASSFTGGKGNEQFF.

The chain is built from TRBV12-3 or TRBV12-4 and TRBJ2-6. The CDR3 is made up of 16 amino acids. The CDR3 sequence is CASSPLSRSGANVLTF.

The chain uses TRBV7-9 and TRBJ1-4. There are 14 residues in the CDR3. Germline CDR1 reads SEHNR; CDR2 reads FQNEAQ (reference sequence). The CDR3 spells CASSFTWTNEKLFF.

This rearrangement joins TRBV28 to TRBJ2-2; there is no DNA to check the TCRdb D call of TRBD2. The CDR3 is made up of 15 amino acids. Germline V gene data show CDR1 as MDHEN and CDR2 as SYDVKM. The CDR3 region is CASSRPTSGAGELFF. Based on the CDR3 plus reference TRBV28 and TRBJ2-2, the full variable domain is DVKVTQSSRYLVKRTGEKVFLECVQDMDHENMFWYRQDPGLGLRLIYFSYDVKMKEKGDIPEGYSVSREKKERFSLILESASTNQTSMYLCASSRPTSGAGELFFGEGSRLTVL.